One and the same sample provided the 10 T cell receptor beta chains below, sequenced in a study of naive and memory T cell subsets. Both TRBC1 and TRBC2 were covered by a beta constant-region primer of two equimolar oligonucleotides. TCRdb analysed the UMI-ligation and nested PCR reads with MiXCR anew, one entry per CDR3 protein. The table has some 83,000 distinct CDR3 sequences, 13% seen once; the top ten hold approximately 0.84%. The sequenced sample consisted of central memory CD4+ T cells from blood. The receptors stem from a human donor in good health.

The chain carries TRBV5-4 and TRBJ2-1; 9 bases are a match to TRBD2. This CDR3 has 15 amino acids. Trimming took 0 bases from V and 7 from J; bases not matched to a gene: 5. Germline V gives CDR1 SGHNT, CDR2 YYREEE (reference sequence). The CDR3 DNA follows: TGTGCCAGCAGCTTGGAAGTAGCGGGGGAAAATGAGCAGTTCTTC. It specifies CASSLEVAGENEQFF.

A few counts support this clonotype. The chain employs TRBV28 and TRBJ1-1; D gene unclear. V shed 7 bases and J shed 5 bases, with 14 bases lying between them. Germline loops: CDR1 MDHEN, CDR2 SYDVKM. The CDR3 length is 13 residues. CDR3 nucleotides: TGTGCCAGCATGGAGCAGGCGAGGACTGAAGCTTTCTTT. This sequence encodes CASMEQARTEAFF.

In its sample, this clonotype was seen many times. This sequence joins TRBV29-1 and TRBJ2-7; a weak D match, TRBD2 (5 bases). Germline V CDR1 and CDR2: SQVTM, ANQGSEA. The V and J ends lost 5 bases and 3 bases respectively, with 8 bases between them. This CDR3 is 11 amino acids long. The CDR3, as DNA: TGCAGCGTTACTAGTCTCTACGAGCAGTACTTC. Translation gives CSVTSLYEQYF.

The CDR3 reads CAISESDGDYEQYF. CDR3 nucleotides: TGTGCCATCAGTGAGTCAGATGGGGACTACGAGCAGTACTTC. This chain connects TRBV10-3 to TRBJ2-7; no firm D call. Germline values: CDR1 ENHRY, CDR2 SYGVKD. Trimming left V 0 bases short and J 3 bases short, with 9 bases between. This CDR3 has 14 amino acids.

This clonotype has more than one count but fewer than ten. The genes are TRBV4-3 and TRBJ2-2; no definite D call. Germline V gene lookup returns CDR1 LGHNA and CDR2 YSLEER. This CDR3 spans 14 amino acids. Between the trimmed V and J ends, which lost 0 bases and 7 bases, there was a span of 9 bases. In DNA form, the CDR3 reads TGCGCCAGCAGCCAAGATGGTAGTGACGGGGAGCTGTTTTTT. Protein sequence: CASSQDGSDGELFF.

This clonotype was picked up many times. The gene calls are TRBV2 and TRBJ2-2, with unresolved D. The germline gives CDR1 SNHLY, CDR2 FYNNEI. With 4 bases removed from V and 5 bases from J, the gap between germline ends came to 11 bases. The CDR3 consists of 14 residues. The CDR3 nucleotides are TGTGCCAGCAGTGCCGCGGATCGAACCGGGGAGCTGTTTTTT. Protein sequence: CASSAADRTGELFF.

The table lists this clonotype with a few counts. This rearrangement joins TRBV5-4 to TRBJ2-1; D is ambiguous. Germline V gives CDR1 SGHNT, CDR2 YYREEE (reference sequence). The CDR3 length is 14 residues. Trimming left V 1 base short and J 0 bases short, with 5 bases between. CDR3 sequence: CASSLRTSYNEQFF. CDR3 bases: TGTGCCAGCAGCTTGAGGACCTCCTACAATGAGCAGTTCTTC.

This clonotype was found a few times. The rearrangement joins TRBV12-3 or TRBV12-4 to TRBJ2-7; 8 nucleotides align to TRBD1. J was trimmed by 5 bases and V by 4 bases; bases with no gene match: 7. The CDR3 totals 14 residues. The CDR3 nucleotides are TGTGCCAGCAGTTGGAACAGGGGGAGGCACGAGCAGTACTTC. Residues: CASSWNRGRHEQYF.

This clonotype was seen a handful of times. Here the CDR3 reads CASTMLGLAGGNEQFF. CDR3 nucleotide sequence: TGTGCCAGCACCATGTTAGGGCTAGCGGGAGGCAATGAGCAGTTCTTC. The rearrangement uses TRBV2 and TRBJ2-1, with 11 bases matching TRBD2. V dropped 7 bases and J dropped 6; count of bases not matched to a gene: 11. Germline assignment: CDR1 SNHLY and CDR2 FYNNEI. This CDR3 is built from 16 residues.

The chain joins TRBV5-4 to TRBJ1-1; 7 nucleotides agree with TRBD1. Germline assignment: CDR1 SGHNT and CDR2 YYREEE (reference sequence). V was pared by 2 bases and J by 7 bases, with 2 bases of the junction left unmatched. CDR3 size: 12 residues. CDR3 DNA: TGTGCCAGCAGCTTCAGGGGGGGTGAAGCTTTCTTT. Protein: CASSFRGGEAFF.